These T cell receptor beta chains were read from a single sample in a study of CD8+ T cells in alopecia areata. Method: immunoSEQ multiplex PCR; TCRdb's copy keeps in-frame clones and lacks some. The table records 20,000 to 30,000 clones, 40% to 60% of them present only once. Sequenced: NKG2D-high CD8+ T cells sorted from blood. These receptors were obtained from a human donor with alopecia areata. The CDR3 runs from the conserved cysteine through the conserved F or W. A D gene is named only where the DNA matches it firmly. Only part of the rows carry a size: once, few, many, or a class if the clone is expanded.

abundance,v_gene,j_gene,len,d_gene,CDR3nt,CDR3aa
few,TRBV14,TRBJ2-5,16,TRBD1,TGTGCCAGCAGCCAAGATCTGGACAGGGGGCTGGAGACCCAGTACTTC,CASSQDLDRGLETQYF
.,TRBV28,TRBJ1-1,13,.,TGTGCCAGCAGTCCGTGGGCGAACACTGAAGCTTTCTTT,CASSPWANTEAFF
.,TRBV4-1,TRBJ1-5,16,.,TGCGCCAGCAGCCCCGATCCCCACAAGGACAATCAGCCCCAGCATTTT,CASSPDPHKDNQPQHF
few,TRBV12-5,TRBJ2-5,12,.,TGTGCTAGTGGTGTGGGACTTGAGGGCCAGTACTTC,CASGVGLEGQYF
.,TRBV7-2,TRBJ1-2,15,.,TGTGCCAGCAGCTTAGTGGACTGGAGAATCTATGGCTACACCTTC,CASSLVDWRIYGYTF
few,TRBV4-1,TRBJ2-3,16,TRBD2,TGCGCCAGCAGCCCCGACGGGGTAGCGGGAATAGATACGCAGTATTTT,CASSPDGVAGIDTQYF
few,TRBV28,TRBJ2-1,13,TRBD1,TGTGCCAGCGGGACAGGGATTGGCAATGAGCAGTTCTTC,CASGTGIGNEQFF
.,TRBV7-3,TRBJ1-2,13,TRBD1,TGTGCCAGCAGCCTCGGGACAGGGGATGGCTACACCTTC,CASSLGTGDGYTF
.,TRBV27,TRBJ2-2,20,.,TGTGCCAGCGCAAAACCCCCCAGGGTTTTTAGATTCCCGAACACCGGGGAGCTGTTTTTT,CASAKPPRVFRFPNTGELFF
.,TRBV14,TRBJ2-4,16,.,TGTGCCAGCAGCCCTTACCCCAGGGGACCAAAAAACATTCAGTACTTC,CASSPYPRGPKNIQYF
few,TRBV29-1,TRBJ2-3,15,.,TGCAGCGTTGAATGGGGCAGGGGTCGAACAGATACGCAGTATTTT,CSVEWGRGRTDTQYF
few,TRBV6-1,TRBJ2-7,15,TRBD1,TGTGCCAGCAGTGAAGAGGGGGCTCTGAGGTACGAGCAGTACTTC,CASSEEGALRYEQYF
many,TRBV6-1,TRBJ2-7,15,.,TGTGCCAGCAGTGAATTTGTTGGACAGTACTACGAGCAGTACTTC,CASSEFVGQYYEQYF
.,TRBV25-1,TRBJ1-5,14,.,TGTGCCAGCAGCCTACAGGGTTCTTATCAGCCCCAGCATTTT,CASSLQGSYQPQHF
few,TRBV4-1,TRBJ1-4,15,.,TGCGCCAGCAGCCATATAGGAGGAGCAAATGAAAAACTGTTTTTT,CASSHIGGANEKLFF
.,TRBV15,TRBJ2-1,13,.,TGTGCCACCAGCCCTGGAGCAGGTTTGGGGCAGTTCTTC,CATSPGAGLGQFF
.,TRBV18,TRBJ1-3,16,.,TGTGCCAGCTCACAGCCCCGGGGCAACTCTGGAAACACCATATATTTT,CASSQPRGNSGNTIYF
.,TRBV7-9,TRBJ2-5,16,.,TGTGCCAGCAGCTTATATTCTTCGACAGCCCAAGAGACCCAGTACTTC,CASSLYSSTAQETQYF
.,TRBV10-1,TRBJ2-1,17,TRBD2,TGCGCCAGCAGTGACCAACTAGCGGGAGGGCTAGACAATGAGCAGTTCTTC,CASSDQLAGGLDNEQFF
once,TRBV19,TRBJ2-1,15,.,TGTGCCAGTACTCCAAGCGGATACTCCTACAATGAGCAGTTCTTC,CASTPSGYSYNEQFF
.,TRBV27,TRBJ1-1,13,.,TGTGCCAGCAGTCTCGGATTGAACACTGAAGCTTTCTTT,CASSLGLNTEAFF
.,TRBV11-2,TRBJ2-6,15,.,TGTGCCAGCAGCTTAGTAGGCTCTGGGGCCAACGTCCTGACTTTC,CASSLVGSGANVLTF
few,TRBV7-1,TRBJ2-7,15,TRBD1,TGTGCCAGCAGTAACCGGGACAGGGGGCACTACGAGCAGTACTTC,CASSNRDRGHYEQYF
few,TRBV4-1,TRBJ2-1,15,.,TGCGCCAGCAGTCCAGCCCCGCTAGTTAGCAATGAGCAGTTCTTC,CASSPAPLVSNEQFF
.,TRBV7-9,TRBJ2-7,14,TRBD2,TGTGCCAGCAGCCACACCGGGACTATTACCGAGCAGTACTTC,CASSHTGTITEQYF
.,TRBV18,TRBJ1-5,14,.,TGTGCCAGCTCACCAGGGGAAAGCAATCAGCCCCAGCATTTT,CASSPGESNQPQHF
.,TRBV5-6,TRBJ2-5,15,TRBD1,TGTGCCAGCAGCTGGGGACAGGGCTTGGGAGAGACCCAGTACTTC,CASSWGQGLGETQYF
.,TRBV29-1,TRBJ1-4,15,.,TGCAGCGTTAACGGCGGAGAATCAACTAATGAAAAACTGTTTTTT,CSVNGGESTNEKLFF
.,TRBV15,TRBJ2-1,19,TRBD2,TGTGCCACCAGCAGAGCTACGGGTCTAGCGGGAGGGCTGGAAAATGAGCAGTTCTTC,CATSRATGLAGGLENEQFF
.,TRBV12-2,TRBJ2-7,14,.,TGTGCAAGTCGCTTAGGGACAGGTAAAAGGGAGCAGTACTTC,CASRLGTGKREQYF
.,TRBV14,TRBJ2-7,11,.,TGTGCCAGCAGCCAAGCCTACGAGCAGTACTTC,CASSQAYEQYF
.,TRBV27,TRBJ2-5,16,TRBD1,TGTGCCAGCAGTCCAATGACAGGGTACCTCCAAGAGACCCAGTACTTC,CASSPMTGYLQETQYF
once,TRBV5-1,TRBJ2-1,16,.,TGCGCCAGCAGCTACTTCTTAGCGGAGGATTACAATGAGCAGTTCTTC,CASSYFLAEDYNEQFF
.,TRBV5-6,TRBJ1-1,13,TRBD1,TGTGCCAGCAGCTTGACCCGGACAGGGGGATCTTTCTTT,CASSLTRTGGSFF
.,TRBV10-3,TRBJ1-5,13,.,TGTGCCATCAGTTCGAATAGCAATCAGCCCCAGCATTTT,CAISSNSNQPQHF
.,TRBV7-6,TRBJ2-1,14,.,TGTGCCAGCAGCTTATTCGGCCTGAACAATGAGCAGTTCTTC,CASSLFGLNNEQFF
.,TRBV9,TRBJ1-1,14,.,TGTGCCAGCAGCGTTTACAGGGTAGGGGCTGAAGCTTTCTTT,CASSVYRVGAEAFF
.,TRBV27,TRBJ2-5,15,TRBD2,TGTGCCAGCTCTTTAGCGGGAGGGCCATCAGAGACCCAGTACTTC,CASSLAGGPSETQYF